Presented here are 18 T cell receptor beta chains from one specimen sequenced in a study of pediatric ulcerative colitis. The protocol was immunoSEQ multiplex PCR, while the TCRdb copy is restricted to in-frame clones and leaves out a portion. This table holds about 60,000 clones, about nine tenths found once. Sequences were obtained from blood. The receptors come from a boy younger than 18 who was a control in a study of pediatric ulcerative colitis.

This chain connects TRBV29-1 to TRBJ2-5; D gene ambiguous. The end of the DNA fits TRBJ2-7 better, so the J call may be wrong. The CDR3 contains 13 residues. Germline CDR1 SQVTM, CDR2 ANQGSEA. Here the CDR3 DNA reads TGCAGCGTTGTGTTGTGGAGCTCCTACGAGCAGTACTTC. Translated, it gives CSVVLWSSYEQYF.

The V gene is TRBV6-5, the J gene TRBJ2-5, with 11 positions matching TRBD2. V lost 9 bases, J lost 5 bases, and 5 bases stayed unmatched. Germline values: CDR1 MNHEY, CDR2 SVGAGI. This CDR3 spans 13 amino acids. The CDR3 DNA sequence: TGTGCCAGTAGCGGGAGGGCCGGGGAGACCCAGTACTTC. It is translated as CASSGRAGETQYF.

The gene calls are TRBV6-6 and TRBJ1-2; D ambiguous. Germline CDR1 MNHNY, CDR2 SVGAGI (reference sequence). The CDR3 extends over 12 amino acids. Deletions cut 4 bases from V and 0 bases from J, with 3 bases between. CDR3 residues: CASSSTNYGYTF. The CDR3 DNA is TGTGCCAGCAGTTCCACTAACTATGGCTACACCTTC.

The rearrangement links TRBV18 to TRBJ2-1; 12 nucleotides match TRBD2. The junction had 3 bases not matched to a gene; V was cut back by 3 bases and J by 6 bases. Germline V lookup: CDR1 KGHSH, CDR2 LQKENI. This CDR3 comprises 15 residues. This CDR3 reads CASSPGLAGINEQFF. The CDR3 DNA follows: TGTGCCAGCTCACCTGGACTAGCGGGGATCAATGAGCAGTTCTTC.

V usage is TRBV9 and J usage is TRBJ1-4; D is perhaps TRBD1 (5 bases). Germline V gene lookup returns CDR1 SGDLS and CDR2 YYNGEE. This CDR3 region has 14 residues. Trimming shortened V by 0 bases and J by 8 bases, and 11 bases separated the two germline ends. The CDR3 region is CASSVEAGREKLFF. The CDR3 DNA reads TGTGCCAGCAGCGTAGAAGCAGGGCGGGAAAAACTGTTTTTT.

This chain connects TRBV6-1 to TRBJ1-1; TRBD1 matches 7 bases. Trimming removed 6 bases from V and 7 bases from J; junction bases left unmatched: 5. CDR3 length: 12 residues. Looked up from germline, CDR1 is MNHNS and CDR2 is SASEGT. This CDR3 reads CASRVNRGEAFF. In DNA, the CDR3 is TGTGCCAGCAGGGTAAACAGGGGTGAAGCTTTCTTT.

The rearrangement links TRBV5-4 to TRBJ2-4; no reliable D call. The V gene's germline CDR1 is SGHNT and CDR2 YYREEE (reference sequence). The CDR3 extends over 14 amino acids. Trimming stripped 3 bases from V and 5 bases from J, with 12 bases between. The CDR3 DNA follows: TGTGCCAGCAGCTCACGGGTGTCCCAAAACATTCAGTACTTC. It codes for CASSSRVSQNIQYF.

This clone has only one observation. The rearrangement links TRBV28 to TRBJ2-5; D is unclear. Between the trimmed V and J ends, which lost 4 bases and 0 bases, there was a span of 12 bases. The CDR3 has 15 amino acids. The V gene's germline CDR1 is MDHEN and CDR2 SYDVKM. The CDR3 region is CASSSRHMYQETQYF. As DNA, the CDR3 is TGTGCCAGCAGTTCGCGACATATGTACCAAGAGACCCAGTACTTC.

The gene calls are TRBV7-9 and TRBJ1-3; D unresolved. The CDR3 has 17 amino acids. The germline V gene encodes CDR1 SEHNR and CDR2 FQNEAQ (reference sequence). The germline V and J ends were trimmed by 1 base and 0 bases, with 13 bases remaining between them. CDR3 region: CASSLVGRPPSGNTIYF. The CDR3 DNA follows: TGTGCCAGCAGCTTAGTTGGCAGGCCCCCCTCTGGAAACACCATATATTTT.

In this sample, this clone turned up once. The chain recombines TRBV4-1 with TRBJ2-7; TRBD2 matches at 9 bases. With 3 bases clipped from V and 4 bases from J, the junction kept 10 bases outside the gene matches. This CDR3 comprises 16 residues. Germline V gene sequence: CDR1 MGHRA, CDR2 YSYEKL. CDR3 bases: TGCGCCAGCAGCCAGCCGACTAGCGGCAGACTTTACGAGCAGTACTTC. Translated, it gives CASSQPTSGRLYEQYF.

The CDR3 DNA is TGTGCCAGCAGTTCGGAATGGACAGGGAACTATGGCTACACCTTC. Translating gives CASSSEWTGNYGYTF. The chain uses TRBV27 and TRBJ1-2; 8 nucleotides align to TRBD1. This CDR3 is 15 amino acids long. CDR1 is MNHEY and CDR2 is SMNVEV in the germline V gene (reference sequence). J was trimmed by 2 bases and V by 4 bases; bases with no gene match: 6.

This chain uses TRBV13 with TRBJ2-3, with a weak D call TRBD2 (6 bases). The CDR3 has 16 amino acids. Germline V gene lookup returns CDR1 PRHDT and CDR2 FYEKMQ (reference sequence). Trimming stripped 5 bases from V and 0 bases from J, with 15 bases between. The CDR3 region is CASSPLGTSSTDTQYF. In DNA, the CDR3 is TGTGCCAGCAGCCCCCTAGGGACTTCTAGCACAGATACGCAGTATTTT. Full variable domain (rest looked up from reference TRBV13 and TRBJ2-3): AAGVIQSPRHLIKEKRETATLKCYPIPRHDTVYWYQQGPGQDPQFLISFYEKMQSDKGSIPDRFSAQQFSDYHSELNMSSLELGDSALYFCASSPLGTSSTDTQYFGPGTRLTVL.

In DNA, the CDR3 is TGTGCCAGCAGCTTAGGAATGGTCTACGAGCAGTACTTC. Protein product: CASSLGMVYEQYF. V gene TRBV11-2 combines with J gene TRBJ2-7; D unresolved. The V gene lost 1 base and the J gene lost 3 bases, with 7 bases spanning the gap. Germline assignment: CDR1 SGHAT and CDR2 FQNNGV. This CDR3 contains 13 residues.

The chain combines TRBV2 with TRBJ1-4; 11 nucleotides align to TRBD1. This CDR3 has 15 residues. Trimming took 5 bases from V and 5 from J; bases not matched to a gene: 4. Germline V gene lookup returns CDR1 SNHLY and CDR2 FYNNEI. The CDR3 here is CASSLDRGRNEKLFF. The CDR3 DNA reads TGTGCCAGCAGTCTGGACAGGGGGCGGAATGAAAAACTGTTTTTT.

This chain connects TRBV4-3 to TRBJ2-3, with a weak D call TRBD2 (5 bases). Germline V gene data show CDR1 as LGHNA and CDR2 as YSLEER. V lost 5 bases and J lost 2, with 14 bases in between. The CDR3 has 15 amino acids. The chain's CDR3 is CASSASSGTTDTQYF. The DNA of the CDR3 is TGCGCCAGCAGCGCCTCGAGCGGCACCACAGATACGCAGTATTTT.

The chain carries TRBV6-6 and TRBJ2-1, with no clear D. Germline CDR1 is MNHNY and CDR2 is SVGAGI (reference sequence). V shed 8 bases and J shed 6 bases, with 11 bases lying between them. There are 12 residues in the CDR3. The CDR3, as DNA: TGTGCCAGCCGGTTTCATGGCAATGAGCAGTTCTTC. Protein: CASRFHGNEQFF.

This chain links TRBV9 with TRBJ2-5, with D perhaps TRBD1 (6 bases). V dropped 3 bases and J dropped 5 bases, with 17 bases sitting between them. CDR1 is SGDLS, CDR2 YYNGEE, per germline. This CDR3 contains 15 residues. CDR3 residues: CASSASGTTRETQYF. The DNA of the CDR3 is TGTGCCAGCAGCGCCTCCGGGACAACCCGGGAGACCCAGTACTTC.

The chain links TRBV4-1 to TRBJ2-3; 8 bases agree with TRBD2. Germline V gene lookup returns CDR1 MGHRA and CDR2 YSYEKL. The V and J ends lost 1 base and 3 bases, in that order; junction bases with no gene match: 9. The CDR3 extends over 17 amino acids. In nucleotides, the CDR3 is TGCGCCAGCAGCCAAGTATCAGCGGGAGATCGAACAGATACGCAGTATTTT. This gives the protein CASSQVSAGDRTDTQYF.